This T cell receptor beta chain was sequenced in a study of radiation and T cells in renal cell carcinoma. In the study overall: Nephrectomy followed 15 Gy stereotactic body radiation by 4 weeks.

Here immunoSEQ multiplex PCR was the method, and the copy in TCRdb shows in-frame clones only, minus some. The table records about 95,000 clones, approximately 86% of them present only once. The CDR3 loop spans 12 amino acids. Germline-derived CDR1 and CDR2 are MNHEY and SVGAGI. Trimming shortened V by 6 bases and J by 1 base, and 6 bases separated the two germline ends. The time point is: baseline pretreatment blood. Treatment noted: 15 Gy SBRT to primary tumor, nephrectomy 4 weeks later. Blood was sampled at baseline, 2 weeks and 4 weeks after SBRT. This renal cell carcinoma was of the clear cell type.

The specimen was blood, collected from a patient whose treatment included radiotherapy and nephrectomy. This TCR came from a man aged 50 or older with renal cell carcinoma. The rearrangement joins TRBV6-5 to TRBJ1-1; D is ambiguous. The CDR3 sequence is CASSRGNTEAFF. The CDR3 coding sequence is TGTGCCAGCAGCCGGGGGAACACTGAAGCTTTCTTT.